This T cell receptor beta chain was identified in a study of CD8+CD57+ T cells in acquired aplastic anemia (dated by TCRdb to the late 2010s). As for the study more broadly: On average, sorted CD4+ and CD8+ cells yielded 2.5 to 3.5 ug of extracted DNA, with a range of about 0.19 to 30 ug. A CD8+CD57+ expansion meant a frequency higher than the mean frequency seen in healthy subjects.

The sample holds many counts of this clonotype. No cognate antigen has been identified for it. Per-base qualities were not stored, and no clone one base away is much larger. The patients picked for sequencing were ones in whom flow cytometry had shown an expansion of CD8+CD57+ cells. Severe acquired aplastic anemia was diagnosed in all patients according to International Study of Aplastic Anemia and Agranulocytosis and Camitta criteria. No patient had received any therapy when blood was sampled. TCR repertoires of sorted CD4+ and CD8+ blood T cells from severe aplastic anemia patients and healthy subjects were deep-sequenced in the study. Patients were enrolled in the USA under clinicaltrials.gov protocols 00001620, 01623167, 00001397, 00071045, 00081523 and 00961064. Ficoll-Paque density gradient centrifugation was used to isolate peripheral blood mononuclear cells. Before DNA was extracted, CD4+ and CD8+ T cells were sorted using either FACS or magnetic beads.

Broader findings and caveats from the paper: CD8+ Simpson's diversity did not differ significantly between patients and healthy controls (P=0.060). Although 25 to 30 CD8+ CDR3 sequences were shared by patients and controls, these sequences appeared highly expressed in patients and within the immunodominant clones of patients.

Germline trimming: 7 bases from V, 4 bases from J; junction bases outside gene matches: 3. Per the germline V gene, ENHRY is the CDR1 and SYGVKD is the CDR2. The CDR3 runs 13 residues from the cysteine to the phenylalanine. Only the CDR3 portion is preserved as DNA: 39 bases, with reading frame beginning at the first base. Profiling of TCR beta VDJ combinations and CDR3 sequences used genomic DNA as the template. An Illumina HiSeq 2000 was used for TCR repertoire sequencing. The authors' pipeline ran thus. Repertoire assessment relied on Simpson's diversity index, CDR3 size and DJ length profiles, and TRBV/TRBJ rearrangement plots. The immunodominant clone was defined as the most abundant DNA sequence in deep sequencing data. CDR3 amino acid sequences were checked for sharing across subjects and were also compared against the VDJdb database and published repertoires. TCRdb handled the public reads itself, with Q25 trimming in fastp and clone calling in MiXCR, and kept productive beta chains. Duplicate CDR3 protein sequences are folded into a single record with the most common DNA and genes. These V and J calls derive from TCRdb rather than the authors' analysis. The sample table holds fewer than 200,000 distinct CDR3 sequences, of which approximately 48% were seen once. The ten largest clones represent roughly 13% of the sample.

Sample: sorted CD4+, CD8+, or CD8+CD57+ T cells (not recorded which) from PBMCs. The chain links TRBV10-3 with TRBJ2-3; 9 bases in the junction line up with TRBD2. The TCR was taken from a human donor with aplastic anemia. This receptor has the CDR3 CAITSGAPDTQYF. The DNA is TGTGCCATCACTAGCGGGGCTCCAGATACGCAGTATTTT.